This TCR beta chain was recovered during a study of identical twins. V lost 5 bases and J lost 0, with 11 bases in between. Germline V lookup: CDR1 DFQATT, CDR2 SNEGSKA (reference sequence). The CDR3 has 14 amino acids. TCRdb itself ran the 5' RACE reads through MiXCR, one entry per CDR3 protein. The table lists a few hundred thousand distinct CDR3 sequences, approximately 8.6% of them singletons. These same data were also listed under a study on yellow fever vaccine responses in identical twins.

This chain uses TRBV20-1 with TRBJ1-5; no firm D call. The TCR comes from a woman between 18 and 30 years old in good health. Sequencing input: CD8+ T cells sorted from blood. The CDR3 nucleotides read TGCAGTGCTTTAACGGATTATAGCAATCAGCCCCAGCATTTT. It is translated as CSALTDYSNQPQHF.